One and the same sample provided the 31 T cell receptor beta chains below, sequenced in a study of tumor-infiltrating lymphocytes in localized non-small cell lung cancer. Assay: immunoSEQ multiplex PCR; the TCRdb copy retains only in-frame clones and omits some. The data contain some 10,000 clones, 60% of them singletons. Specimen: uninvolved lung tissue not adjacent to the tumor. These TCRs come from a human donor with non-small cell lung cancer.

This clone was found a few times. This chain links TRBV6-5 with TRBJ1-1, with 8 bases identical to TRBD1. V trimming: 7 bases; J trimming: 5 bases; junction bases outside the gene matches: 6. The CDR3 runs 13 residues. Germline lookup yields CDR1 MNHEY and CDR2 SVGAGI. Here the CDR3 reads CASNQGAWTEAFF. The CDR3 coding sequence is TGTGCCAGCAACCAGGGGGCTTGGACTGAAGCTTTCTTT.

By share, this clone counts as medium-sized. V and J are TRBV5-1 and TRBJ2-7; D possibly corresponds to TRBD2 (6 bases). This CDR3 contains 13 residues. The V gene's germline CDR1 is SGHRS and CDR2 YFSETQ. V was clipped by 5 bases and J by 4 bases, with 13 bases between them. CDR3 coding DNA: TGCGCCAGCAGGACGAGCGGGCTTTACGAGCAGTACTTC. Its protein product is CASRTSGLYEQYF.

The rearrangement joins TRBV9 to TRBJ1-5, with a tentative D call TRBD1 (5 bases). CDR3 length equals 14 residues. V lost 2 bases and J lost 4, with 10 bases in between. The germline gives CDR1 SGDLS, CDR2 YYNGEE. In DNA form, the CDR3 reads TGTGCCAGCAGCGTGATGACAGAGAATCAGCCCCAGCATTTT. Protein sequence: CASSVMTENQPQHF.

The CDR3 protein is CASSLLGSNYGYTF. The CDR3 nucleotides are TGTGCCAGCAGCTTACTCGGGTCCAACTATGGCTACACCTTC. The chain employs TRBV7-2 and TRBJ1-2; the D is unclear. The V gene lost 2 bases and the J gene lost 2 bases, with 9 bases spanning the gap. The CDR3 runs to 14 residues. Germline-derived CDR1 and CDR2 are SGHTA and FQGNSA.

V is TRBV29-1 and J is TRBJ2-2; either TRBD1 or TRBD2 may supply D (5 bases each). The CDR3 is 13 amino acids. Germline CDR1 is SQVTM and CDR2 is ANQGSEA. V was pared by 5 bases and J by 5 bases, with 12 bases between. Here the CDR3 reads CSVSGTTTGELFF. For the CDR3, the DNA is TGCAGCGTTTCCGGGACGACTACCGGGGAGCTGTTTTTT.

The V call is TRBV7-3, the J call TRBJ2-6, with TRBD1 identical over 9 bases. In germline, CDR1 is SGHTA, CDR2 FQGTGA. This CDR3 is 17 amino acids long. Germline trimming cut 4 bases from V and 2 bases from J; bases unmatched to any gene: 6. The CDR3, as DNA: TGTGCCAGCAGCTCAATAGGGACAGGGACTGGGGCCAACGTCCTGACTTTC. This gives the protein CASSSIGTGTGANVLTF.

This chain's CDR3 is CASSQPSESSYEQYF. The CDR3 nucleotides are TGCGCCAGCAGCCAACCCTCGGAGAGCTCCTACGAGCAGTACTTC. This chain connects TRBV4-1 to TRBJ2-7; D is undetermined. The V gene lost 2 bases and the J gene lost 0 bases, with 11 bases spanning the gap. The V gene's germline CDR1 is MGHRA and CDR2 YSYEKL. This CDR3 has 15 amino acids.

The sample holds one count of this clone. The genes are TRBV5-5 and TRBJ2-5; the match to TRBD2 covers 10 bases. CDR1 and CDR2 from the germline V gene are SGHKS and YYEKEE (reference sequence). The CDR3 runs 16 residues. V shed 0 bases, J shed 5 bases, and the junction held 7 bases outside the gene matches. The chain's CDR3 is CASSLEVAGGRETQYF. CDR3 nucleotides: TGTGCCAGCAGCTTGGAGGTAGCGGGGGGTCGGGAGACCCAGTACTTC.

The sample holds one count of this clone. The rearrangement joins TRBV5-1 to TRBJ2-7; 10 bases map to TRBD2. The CDR3 runs to 15 residues. The V segment lost 2 bases and the J segment 0 bases; nucleotides outside the gene matches: 2. Germline CDR1 reads SGHRS; CDR2 reads YFSETQ. CDR3 loop: CASSLTSGVSYEQYF. The CDR3 bases are TGCGCCAGCAGCTTAACTAGCGGGGTCTCCTACGAGCAGTACTTC.

V is TRBV28 and J is TRBJ2-5; D gene ambiguous. Germline V gene lookup returns CDR1 MDHEN and CDR2 SYDVKM. The CDR3 covers 13 residues. With 4 bases removed from V and 1 base from J, the gap between germline ends came to 7 bases. The CDR3 spells CASSSSSQETQYF. CDR3 DNA: TGTGCCAGCAGTTCAAGCAGCCAAGAGACCCAGTACTTC.

This clone showed up just a few times. The gene calls are TRBV9 and TRBJ1-1; 7 bases match TRBD1. Looked up from germline, CDR1 is SGDLS and CDR2 is YYNGEE. This CDR3 comprises 15 residues. V gave up 4 bases and J gave up 1 base; unmatched junction bases: 7. The CDR3 region is CASSPRTGSNTEAFF. The CDR3 nucleotides read TGTGCCAGCAGCCCCCGGACAGGTTCGAACACTGAAGCTTTCTTT.

The chain is built from TRBV19 and TRBJ1-2, with 8 positions matching TRBD1. The CDR3 is made up of 14 amino acids. Trimming took 1 base from V and 3 from J; bases not matched to a gene: 1. Germline V gives CDR1 LNHDA, CDR2 SQIVND (reference sequence). CDR3 sequence reads: CASSIGTGYYGYTF. For the CDR3, the DNA is TGTGCCAGTAGTATAGGGACAGGGTACTATGGCTACACCTTC.

This clone was recorded once. The chain is built from TRBV7-9 and TRBJ1-2; 10 bases line up with TRBD1. The CDR3 extends over 13 amino acids. J lost 7 bases, V lost 5 bases, and 4 bases had no gene match. Germline CDR1 and CDR2: SEHNR and FQNEAQ (reference sequence). The CDR3: CASSRGTGAGYTF. CDR3 nucleotide sequence: TGTGCCAGCAGCCGCGGGACAGGGGCTGGCTACACCTTC.

The rearrangement joins TRBV6-4 to TRBJ2-3, with 10 positions matching TRBD1. The CDR3 extends over 15 amino acids. Trimming at V came to 5 bases and at J to 5 bases, leaving 7 bases not matched to a gene. From germline, CDR1 is MRHNA and CDR2 SNTAGT. This CDR3 reads CASSPDRGRGDTQYF. The CDR3 DNA sequence: TGTGCCAGCAGTCCAGACAGGGGGCGAGGAGATACGCAGTATTTT.

The chain links TRBV5-1 to TRBJ1-1; D unresolved. V lost 0 bases and J lost 1, with 10 bases in between. Germline V gives CDR1 SGHRS, CDR2 YFSETQ. The CDR3 contains 15 residues. The CDR3 DNA follows: TGCGCCAGCAGCTTGGTGGGGAATCCGAACACTGAAGCTTTCTTT. It yields the protein CASSLVGNPNTEAFF.

CDR3 nucleotides: TGCGCCAGCAGCCAAGATCGGCAGGCGAGAGTGCAGTACTTC. Amino acids: CASSQDRQARVQYF. This sequence joins TRBV4-1 and TRBJ2-7; D remains unclear. Trimming stripped 0 bases from V and 9 bases from J, with 15 bases between. The CDR3 is 14 amino acids. CDR1 and CDR2 (germline): MGHRA, YSYEKL.

The chain couples TRBV11-2 to TRBJ1-6, with a weak D call TRBD1 (5 bases). Deletions cut 7 bases from V and 6 bases from J, with 16 bases between. Germline V gene sequence: CDR1 SGHAT, CDR2 FQNNGV. The CDR3 extends over 15 amino acids. The CDR3: CASTSGQGVNSPLHF. CDR3 sequence (DNA): TGTGCCAGCACCTCGGGGCAGGGCGTTAATTCACCCCTCCACTTT.

CDR3 in amino acids: CASSPGQAQETQYF. The CDR3 region has the DNA TGTGCCAGCAGCCCGGGACAGGCACAAGAGACCCAGTACTTC. The V gene is TRBV27, the J gene TRBJ2-5; TRBD1 matches 8 bases. V was pared by 6 bases and J by 2 bases, with 5 bases of the junction left unmatched. The germline V gene has CDR1 MNHEY and CDR2 SMNVEV (reference sequence). The CDR3 consists of 14 residues.

This chain uses TRBV4-2 with TRBJ2-5, with 7 bases matching TRBD2. CDR1 is LGHNA and CDR2 is YNFKEQ in the germline V gene. CDR3 length: 13 residues. The V segment lost 3 bases and the J segment 4 bases; nucleotides outside the gene matches: 2. The chain's CDR3 is CASSQSGGETQYF. The CDR3 coding sequence is TGTGCCAGCAGCCAGTCGGGGGGAGAGACCCAGTACTTC.

This clone has more than one count but fewer than ten. Relative to the germline gene, one junction end is altered; a read error may explain this. The V call is TRBV11-3, the J call TRBJ1-4; no clear D. This CDR3 is built from 10 residues. From germline, CDR1 is SGHNT and CDR2 YENEEA. CDR3 coding DNA: TGTGCCAGCACCAGAGGGCCGGGTTGGTTT. Protein: CASTRGPGWF. Filled out from reference TRBV11-3 and TRBJ1-4, the complete variable domain reads EAGVVQSPRYKIIEKKQPVAFWCNPISGHNTLYWYLQNLGQGPELLIRYENEEAVDDSQLPKDRFSAERLKGVDSTLKIQPAELGDSAVYLCASTRGPGWFGSGTQLSVL.

This clone was recorded a few times. The genes are TRBV28 and TRBJ1-2, with TRBD1 as a possible D gene (5 bases). This CDR3 is built from 15 residues. Germline loops: CDR1 MDHEN, CDR2 SYDVKM. V was shortened by 5 bases and J by 4 bases, with 17 bases between the two germline ends. DNA of the CDR3: TGTGCCAGCAGTCCTAATGGGGCCGGGAGCTATGGCTACACCTTC. It codes for CASSPNGAGSYGYTF.

V and J are TRBV9 and TRBJ2-3, with 12 bases aligning to TRBD2. The junction had 5 bases not matched to a gene; V was cut back by 3 bases and J by 6 bases. Germline V gene data show CDR1 as SGDLS and CDR2 as YYNGEE. The CDR3 is 15 residues long. The DNA for the CDR3 is TGTGCCAGCAGCGCCCGGACTAGCGGGGCGGATACGCAGTATTTT. Translated: CASSARTSGADTQYF. The full variable domain, completed using reference TRBV9 and TRBJ2-3, is DSGVTQTPKHLITATGQRVTLRCSPRSGDLSVYWYQQSLDQGLQFLIQYYNGEERAKGNILERFSAQQFPDLHSELNLSSLELGDSALYFCASSARTSGADTQYFGPGTRLTVL.

The gene calls are TRBV14 and TRBJ2-5; D is unresolved. The V gene's germline CDR1 is SGHDN and CDR2 FVKESK. V shed 0 bases and J shed 5 bases, with 4 bases lying between them. This CDR3 contains 12 residues. CDR3 nucleotide sequence: TGTGCCAGCAGCCAAGATATGGAGACCCAGTACTTC. This codes for CASSQDMETQYF.

This clone came up a few times. The chain combines TRBV7-9 with TRBJ2-1; 7 bases fit TRBD2. With 10 bases clipped from V and 4 bases from J, the junction kept 7 bases outside the gene matches. Germline CDR1 is SEHNR and CDR2 is FQNEAQ (reference sequence). The length of the CDR3 is 13 residues. The CDR3 region is CATGLPVYNEQFF. CDR3 nucleotides: TGTGCCACGGGACTACCCGTTTACAATGAGCAGTTCTTC.

This clone was seen more than once but under ten times. The chain is built from TRBV21-1 and TRBJ2-7; the table's D call of TRBD1 was not tested on the DNA. TRBV21-1 corresponds to a pseudogene. This CDR3 region has 18 residues. The CDR3 loop is CASSSPDREPRSLYEQYF. For the CDR3, the DNA is TGTGCCAGCAGCAGTCCGGACAGGGAGCCCCGGTCACTATACGAGCAGTACTTC.

Only a few counts were recorded for this clone. The V gene is TRBV10-3, the J gene TRBJ2-7; 7 bases map to TRBD2. CDR3 length: 14 amino acids. V gave up 0 bases and J gave up 3 bases; unmatched junction bases: 2. Germline V gene lookup returns CDR1 ENHRY and CDR2 SYGVKD. For the CDR3, the DNA is TGTGCCATCAGTGAGTCGGGGAGGGACTACGAGCAGTACTTC. Protein product: CAISESGRDYEQYF.

The chain is built from TRBV5-6 and TRBJ2-5; the match to TRBD2 covers 8 bases. The junction had 12 bases not matched to a gene; V was cut back by 0 bases and J by 5 bases. CDR3 length: 17 residues. Germline loops: CDR1 SGHDT, CDR2 YYEEEE. The CDR3 region has the DNA TGTGCCAGCAGCTTGGCCGCAGCGGGGGTCCGGGGGGAGACCCAGTACTTC. Translation gives CASSLAAAGVRGETQYF.

V is TRBV4-1 and J is TRBJ1-6; 9 bases are a match to TRBD1. Per germline, CDR1 MGHRA and CDR2 YSYEKL. There are 18 residues in the CDR3. Trimming at V came to 4 bases and at J to 0 bases, leaving 7 bases not matched to a gene. In DNA form, the CDR3 reads TGCGCCAGCAGCCCCGGACAGGGGTCGAGCTCCTATAATTCACCCCTCCACTTT. It yields the protein CASSPGQGSSSYNSPLHF.

The chain links TRBV11-3 to TRBJ1-2, with a weak D call TRBD1 (5 bases). The CDR3 consists of 14 residues. Trimming stripped 0 bases from V and 4 bases from J, with 9 bases between. Per germline, CDR1 SGHNT and CDR2 YENEEA. CDR3 sequence reads: CASSLDRTGYGYTF. The CDR3 coding sequence is TGTGCCAGCAGCTTAGACAGAACAGGCTATGGCTACACCTTC.

This clone was detected only a few times. Here the CDR3 DNA reads TGCAGTGCGGATCAGCCCCAGCATTTT. Translated, it gives CSADQPQHF. V is TRBV20-1 and J is TRBJ1-5; no firm D call. Trimming left V 6 bases short and J 5 bases short, with 2 bases between. The length of the CDR3 is 9 residues. Germline CDR1 and CDR2: DFQATT and SNEGSKA (reference sequence).

The chain has TRBV4-1 and TRBJ2-3, with TRBD2 identical over 8 bases. J was trimmed by 1 base and V by 1 base; bases with no gene match: 4. Germline V gives CDR1 MGHRA, CDR2 YSYEKL. The CDR3 runs to 16 residues. The DNA of the CDR3 is TGCGCCAGCAGCCAAGCCCCAGCGGGGGGCACAGATACGCAGTATTTT. Its protein is CASSQAPAGGTDTQYF.